The present T cell receptor (beta chain) was sequenced within a study of blood T cell repertoires in COVID-19. About the research overall: Some COVID-19 samples were acute and others convalescent; all came from the United States, Italy and Spain. Nucleic acid was either cDNA or gDNA, and it came from T cells, B-cell-depleted T cells, or PBMCs.

Patients at the Seattle site were enrolled during active infection and followed longitudinally. In the original processing: Estimation of nucleated cell counts relied on the amplification of reference gene primers. The repertoire was sequenced with immunoSEQ multiplex PCR; TCRdb's copy has only in-frame clones and lacks some. Clone size and V and J calls were adopted from that table, with D and trimming inferred from the DNA. The table has roughly 200,000 clones, 82% seen once. The trim removed 2 bases at V and 3 bases at J, leaving 6 bases unmatched. Germline V lookup: CDR1 MGHRA, CDR2 YSYEKL. This CDR3 comprises 15 residues.

The chain carries TRBV4-1 and TRBJ2-7; TRBD2 agrees at 8 bases. This clonotype was obtained from a woman in her fifties or sixties with COVID-19, enrolled during active disease. The sequenced sample was peripheral blood. The CDR3 loop reads CASSQTASGHYEQYF. In DNA form, the CDR3 reads TGCGCCAGCAGCCAAACGGCTAGCGGGCACTACGAGCAGTACTTC.